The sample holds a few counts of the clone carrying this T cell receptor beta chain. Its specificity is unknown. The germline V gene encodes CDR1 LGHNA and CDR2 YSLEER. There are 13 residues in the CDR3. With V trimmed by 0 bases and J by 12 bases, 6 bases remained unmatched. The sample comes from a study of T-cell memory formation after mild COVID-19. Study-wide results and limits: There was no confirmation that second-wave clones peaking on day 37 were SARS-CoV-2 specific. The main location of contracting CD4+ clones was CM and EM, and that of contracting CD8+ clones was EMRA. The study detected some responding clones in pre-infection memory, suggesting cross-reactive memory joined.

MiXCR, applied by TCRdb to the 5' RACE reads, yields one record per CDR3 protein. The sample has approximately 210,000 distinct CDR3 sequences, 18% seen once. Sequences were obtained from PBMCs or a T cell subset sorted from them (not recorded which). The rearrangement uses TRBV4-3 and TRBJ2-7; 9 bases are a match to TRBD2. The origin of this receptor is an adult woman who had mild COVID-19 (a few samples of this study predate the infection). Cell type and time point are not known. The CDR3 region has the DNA TGCGCCAGCAGCCAAGATTGGGGGACTAGCCCGTACTTC. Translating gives CASSQDWGTSPYF.